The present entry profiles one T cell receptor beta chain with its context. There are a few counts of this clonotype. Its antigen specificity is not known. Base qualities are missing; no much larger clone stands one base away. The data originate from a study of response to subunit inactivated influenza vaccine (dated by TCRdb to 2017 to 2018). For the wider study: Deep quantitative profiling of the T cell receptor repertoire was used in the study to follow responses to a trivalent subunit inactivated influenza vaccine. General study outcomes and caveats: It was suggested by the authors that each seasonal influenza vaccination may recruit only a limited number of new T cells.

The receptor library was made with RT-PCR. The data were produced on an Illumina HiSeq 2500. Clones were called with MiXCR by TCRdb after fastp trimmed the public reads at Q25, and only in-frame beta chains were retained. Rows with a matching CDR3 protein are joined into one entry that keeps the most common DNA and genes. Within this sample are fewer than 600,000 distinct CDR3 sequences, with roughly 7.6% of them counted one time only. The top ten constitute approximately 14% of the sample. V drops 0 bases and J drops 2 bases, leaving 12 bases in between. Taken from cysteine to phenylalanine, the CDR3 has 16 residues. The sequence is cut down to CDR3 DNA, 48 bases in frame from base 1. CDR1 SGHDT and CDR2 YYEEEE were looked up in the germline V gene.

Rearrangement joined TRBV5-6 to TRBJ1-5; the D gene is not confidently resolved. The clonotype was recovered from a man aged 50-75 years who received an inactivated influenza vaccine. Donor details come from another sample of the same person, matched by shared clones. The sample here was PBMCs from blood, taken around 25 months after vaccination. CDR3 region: CASSLGLGIGNQPQHF. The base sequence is TGTGCCAGCAGCTTGGGTTTGGGGATCGGCAATCAGCCCCAGCATTTT.